This TCR beta chain was identified during a study of blood T cell repertoires in COVID-19 (TCRdb year 2020). Background on the whole study: The collaborator samples originated in the United States, Italy and Spain and spanned the acute and convalescent phases of COVID-19. The material from the prospective study consisted of cDNA or gDNA derived from T cells, B-cell-depleted T cells, or PBMCs. Subjects who had been exposed to COVID-19, were actively infected with it, or had recovered from it provided the deeply sampled blood TCRbeta repertoires that made up the dataset. A freely available public database, intended as a resource for researchers studying the immune response to SARS-CoV-2, is where the repertoires were released. The samples were drawn from two sources: the first 160 participants of the ongoing ImmuneRACE study, and 950 to 1,500 subjects contributed by 6 global collaborators. Sample metadata almost always included a de-identified subject ID, COVID-19 status, age in years and sex. Where HLA class I and class II types were available, the types were taken from metadata supplied by the sample provider, not from assay-based typing. What the research found in general, with its limitations: The quantity of clinical and demographic metadata differed by source and by participant and was supplied without curation.

Comments on this clone: Its specific antigen is unknown. Base qualities are not recorded, but no much larger clone differs from it by a single base.

Each collaborating institution followed its own protocols to collect whole blood in K2EDTA tubes. For TCRbeta analysis, collaborator samples were shipped as frozen whole blood, as isolated PBMCs, or as DNA extracted from either sample type. The CDR3 goes from the cysteine to the phenylalanine over 14 residues. The CDR3 DNA has 42 bases and is translated from base 1. CDR1 and CDR2 are drawn from the germline V gene: KGHSH, LQKENI. V is clipped by 6 bases and J by 3 bases, and the sequence between their germline boundaries is 14 bases long. The immunoSEQ Assay, a bias-controlled multiplex PCR, was used to amplify TCRbeta CDR3 regions from genomic DNA. The study's own analysis went as follows. The number of nucleated cells in each sample was estimated from the amplification of reference gene primers within the assay. To quantify the absolute abundance of each unique TCRbeta CDR3 rearrangement, sequence reads were collapsed and filtered. For each sample, productive Simpson clonality was calculated as the square root of Simpson's diversity index across productive rearrangements. TCRdb carries this immuneACCESS record with in-frame sequences only. Its versions omit some clonotypes, under half of them owing to an unresolved V gene in the studies checked, with the rest unexplained. Clone size and the V and J calls come from that table; the DNA yielded D and trimming. For this sample there are roughly 200,000 clones; roughly 86% appear just once. The ten largest make up approximately 5.1% of the sample.

The sequence is built from TRBV18 and TRBJ1-1; the D gene is not confidently resolved. This TCR was recovered from a woman aged 70 to 79 with active or convalescent COVID-19. The sample was peripheral blood. The CDR3 is CASSTNPGDTEAFF. The sequenced DNA is TGTGCCAGCTCTACGAATCCCGGGGACACTGAAGCTTTCTTT.